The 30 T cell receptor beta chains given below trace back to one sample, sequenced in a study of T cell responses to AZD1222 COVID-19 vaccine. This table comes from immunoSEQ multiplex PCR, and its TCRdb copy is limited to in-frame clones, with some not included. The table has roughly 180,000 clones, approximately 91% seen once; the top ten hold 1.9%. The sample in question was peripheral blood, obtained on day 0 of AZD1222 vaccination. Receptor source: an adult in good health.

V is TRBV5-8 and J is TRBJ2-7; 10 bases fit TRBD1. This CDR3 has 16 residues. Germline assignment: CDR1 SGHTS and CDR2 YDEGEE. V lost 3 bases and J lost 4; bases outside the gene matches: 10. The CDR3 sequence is CASSSQLRDRGYEQYF. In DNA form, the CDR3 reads TGTGCCAGCAGCTCGCAACTCCGGGACAGGGGATACGAGCAGTACTTC.

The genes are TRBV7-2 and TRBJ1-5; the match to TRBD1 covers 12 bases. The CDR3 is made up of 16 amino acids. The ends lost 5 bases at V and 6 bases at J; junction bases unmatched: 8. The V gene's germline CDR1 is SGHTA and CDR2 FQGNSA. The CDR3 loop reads CASSARRGQGAQPQHF. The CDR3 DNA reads TGTGCCAGCAGCGCCCGAAGGGGACAGGGGGCTCAGCCCCAGCATTTT. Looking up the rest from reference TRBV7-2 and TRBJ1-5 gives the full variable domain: GAGVSQSPSNKVTEKGKDVELRCDPISGHTALYWYRQSLGQGLEFLIYFQGNSAPDKSGLPSDRFSAERTGGSVSTLTIQRTQQEDSAVYLCASSARRGQGAQPQHFGDGTRLSIL.

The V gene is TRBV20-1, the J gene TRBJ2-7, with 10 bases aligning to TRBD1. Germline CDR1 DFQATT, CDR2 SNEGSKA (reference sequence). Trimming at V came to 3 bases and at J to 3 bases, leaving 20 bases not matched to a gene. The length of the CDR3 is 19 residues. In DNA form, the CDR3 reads TGCAGTGCTAGTTCCTCCCGCCCCCGGGACAGGGGAAGAATCTACGAGCAGTACTTC. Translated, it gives CSASSSRPRDRGRIYEQYF.

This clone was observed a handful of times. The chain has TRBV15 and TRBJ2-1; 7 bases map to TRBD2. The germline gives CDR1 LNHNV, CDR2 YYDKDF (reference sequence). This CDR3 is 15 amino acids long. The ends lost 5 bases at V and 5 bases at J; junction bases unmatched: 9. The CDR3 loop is CATSRPGDYNNEQFF. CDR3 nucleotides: TGTGCCACCAGCCGCCCCGGGGACTATAACAATGAGCAGTTCTTC.

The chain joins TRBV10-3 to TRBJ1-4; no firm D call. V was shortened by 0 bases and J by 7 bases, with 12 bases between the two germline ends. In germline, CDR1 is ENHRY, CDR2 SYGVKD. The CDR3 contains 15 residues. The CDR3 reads CAISESRRGTEKLFF. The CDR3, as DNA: TGTGCCATCAGTGAGTCGCGTCGAGGTACTGAAAAACTGTTTTTT.

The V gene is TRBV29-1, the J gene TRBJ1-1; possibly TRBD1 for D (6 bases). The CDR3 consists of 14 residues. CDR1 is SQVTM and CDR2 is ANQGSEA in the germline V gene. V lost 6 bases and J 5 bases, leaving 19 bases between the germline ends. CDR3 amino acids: CSVTSGGARTEAFF. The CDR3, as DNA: TGCAGCGTGACGTCGGGGGGGGCGAGAACTGAAGCTTTCTTT. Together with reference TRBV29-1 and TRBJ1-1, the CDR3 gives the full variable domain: SAVISQKPSRDICQRGTSLTIQCQVDSQVTMMFWYRQQPGQSLTLIATANQGSEATYESGFVIDKFPISRPNLTFSTLTVSNMSPEDSSIYLCSVTSGGARTEAFFGQGTRLTVV.

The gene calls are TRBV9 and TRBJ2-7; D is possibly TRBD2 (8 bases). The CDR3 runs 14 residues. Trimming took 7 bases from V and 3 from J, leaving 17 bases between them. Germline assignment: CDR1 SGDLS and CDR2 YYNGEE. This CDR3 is CASSGGTANYEQYF. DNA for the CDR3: TGTGCCAGCTCGGGGGGGACAGCAAACTACGAGCAGTACTTC.

The DNA of the CDR3 is TGTGCCAGCAGCGTTTGGACAGGGGGCGTCCCCTACAATGAGCAGTTCTTC. As protein: CASSVWTGGVPYNEQFF. This chain links TRBV11-2 with TRBJ2-1, with TRBD1 matching 11 bases. The CDR3 length is 17 residues. Germline trimming cut 5 bases from V and 2 bases from J; bases unmatched to any gene: 8. Looked up from germline, CDR1 is SGHAT and CDR2 is FQNNGV.

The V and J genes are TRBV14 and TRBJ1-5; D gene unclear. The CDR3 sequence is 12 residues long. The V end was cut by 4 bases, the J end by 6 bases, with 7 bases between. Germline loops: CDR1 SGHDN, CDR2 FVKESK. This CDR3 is CASSPSSQPQHF. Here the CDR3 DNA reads TGTGCCAGCAGCCCGTCAAGTCAGCCCCAGCATTTT.

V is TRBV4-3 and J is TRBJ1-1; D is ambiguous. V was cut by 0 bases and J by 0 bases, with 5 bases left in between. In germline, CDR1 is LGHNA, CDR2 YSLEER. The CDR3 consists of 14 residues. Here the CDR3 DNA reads TGCGCCAGCAGCCAAGATCCCATGAACACTGAAGCTTTCTTT. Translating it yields CASSQDPMNTEAFF.

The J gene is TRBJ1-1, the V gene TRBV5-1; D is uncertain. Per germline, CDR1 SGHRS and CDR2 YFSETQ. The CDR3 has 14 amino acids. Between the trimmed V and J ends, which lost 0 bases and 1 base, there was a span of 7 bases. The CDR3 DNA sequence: TGCGCCAGCAGCTTGGCCCGGGGGAACACTGAAGCTTTCTTT. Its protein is CASSLARGNTEAFF.

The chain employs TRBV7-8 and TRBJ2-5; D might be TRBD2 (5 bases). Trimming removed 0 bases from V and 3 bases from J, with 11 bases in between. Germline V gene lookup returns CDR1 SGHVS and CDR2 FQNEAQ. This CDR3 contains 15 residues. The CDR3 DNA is TGTGCCAGCAGCTTAGCGCCTACCGGGAAAGAGACCCAGTACTTC. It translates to CASSLAPTGKETQYF. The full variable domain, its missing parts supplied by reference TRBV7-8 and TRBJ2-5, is GAGVSQSPRYKVAKRGQDVALRCDPISGHVSLFWYQQALGQGPEFLTYFQNEAQLDKSGLPSDRFFAERPEGSVSTLKIQRTQQEDSAVYLCASSLAPTGKETQYFGPGTRLLVL.

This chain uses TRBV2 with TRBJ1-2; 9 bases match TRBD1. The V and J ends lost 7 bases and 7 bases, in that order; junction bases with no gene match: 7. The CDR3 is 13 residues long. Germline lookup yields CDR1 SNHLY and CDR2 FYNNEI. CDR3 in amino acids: CASKVTGGSGYTF. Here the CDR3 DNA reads TGTGCCAGCAAAGTTACAGGGGGCAGTGGCTACACCTTC.

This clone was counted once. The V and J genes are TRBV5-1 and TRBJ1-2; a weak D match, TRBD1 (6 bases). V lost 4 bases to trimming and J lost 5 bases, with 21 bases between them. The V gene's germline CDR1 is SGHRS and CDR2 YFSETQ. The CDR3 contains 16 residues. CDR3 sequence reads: CASSLRSTGSPYGYTF. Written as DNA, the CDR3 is TGCGCCAGCAGCCTTCGCTCGACAGGCTCCCCTTATGGCTACACCTTC.

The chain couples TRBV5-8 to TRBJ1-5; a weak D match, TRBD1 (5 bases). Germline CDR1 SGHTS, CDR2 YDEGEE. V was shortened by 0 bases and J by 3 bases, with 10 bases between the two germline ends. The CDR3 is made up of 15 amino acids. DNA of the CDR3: TGTGCCAGCAGCTTGGGGCGGGGGGACAATCAGCCCCAGCATTTT. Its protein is CASSLGRGDNQPQHF.

CDR3 bases: TGCGCCAGCAGCCCGGACACAGGGGTAATCGGGGAGCTGTTTTTT. This gives the protein CASSPDTGVIGELFF. The chain uses TRBV5-1 and TRBJ2-2; 7 nucleotides match TRBD1. The V and J ends lost 4 bases and 7 bases, in that order; junction bases with no gene match: 10. Germline-derived CDR1 and CDR2 are SGHRS and YFSETQ. This CDR3 has 15 amino acids.

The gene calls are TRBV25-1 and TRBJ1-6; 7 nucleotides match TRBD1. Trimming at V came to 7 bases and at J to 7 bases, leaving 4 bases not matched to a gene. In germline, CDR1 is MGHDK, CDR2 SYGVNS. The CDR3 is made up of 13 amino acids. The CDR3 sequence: CASTGQQNSPLHF. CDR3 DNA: TGTGCCAGCACGGGACAGCAGAATTCACCCCTCCACTTT.

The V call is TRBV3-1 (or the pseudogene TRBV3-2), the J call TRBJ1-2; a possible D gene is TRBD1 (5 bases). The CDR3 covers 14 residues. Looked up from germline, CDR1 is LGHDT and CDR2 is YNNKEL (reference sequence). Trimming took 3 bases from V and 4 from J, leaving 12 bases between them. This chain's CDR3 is CASSQSGRPYGYTF. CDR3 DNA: TGTGCCAGCAGCCAGTCGGGACGGCCCTATGGCTACACCTTC.

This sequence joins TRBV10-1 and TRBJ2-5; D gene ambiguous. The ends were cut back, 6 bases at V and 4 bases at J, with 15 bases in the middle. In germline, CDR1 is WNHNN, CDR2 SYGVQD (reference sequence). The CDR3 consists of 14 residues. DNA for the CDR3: TGCGCCAGCAGCGACGGAAGCGAGTTAGAGACCCAGTACTTC. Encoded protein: CASSDGSELETQYF.

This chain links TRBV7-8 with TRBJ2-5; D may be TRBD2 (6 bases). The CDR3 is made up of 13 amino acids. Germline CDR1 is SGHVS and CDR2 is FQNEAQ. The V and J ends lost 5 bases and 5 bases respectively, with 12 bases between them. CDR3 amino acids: CASSQSGVETQYF. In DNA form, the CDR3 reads TGTGCCAGCAGCCAGTCGGGGGTGGAGACCCAGTACTTC. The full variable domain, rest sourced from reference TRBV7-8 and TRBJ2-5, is GAGVSQSPRYKVAKRGQDVALRCDPISGHVSLFWYQQALGQGPEFLTYFQNEAQLDKSGLPSDRFFAERPEGSVSTLKIQRTQQEDSAVYLCASSQSGVETQYFGPGTRLLVL.

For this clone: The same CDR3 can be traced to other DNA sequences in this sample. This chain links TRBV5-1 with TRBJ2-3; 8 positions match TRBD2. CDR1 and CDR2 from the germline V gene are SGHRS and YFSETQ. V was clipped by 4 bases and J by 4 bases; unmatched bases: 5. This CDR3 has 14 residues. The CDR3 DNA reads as TGCGCCAGCAGCCCGACGGGGGGGTCAGATACGCAGTATTTT. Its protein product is CASSPTGGSDTQYF.

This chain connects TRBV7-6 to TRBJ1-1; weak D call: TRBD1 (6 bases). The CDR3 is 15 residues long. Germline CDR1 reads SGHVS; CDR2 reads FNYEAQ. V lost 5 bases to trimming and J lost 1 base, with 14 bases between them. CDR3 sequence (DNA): TGTGCCAGCAGCAAATCCGGGACACAGAACACTGAAGCTTTCTTT. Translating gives CASSKSGTQNTEAFF.

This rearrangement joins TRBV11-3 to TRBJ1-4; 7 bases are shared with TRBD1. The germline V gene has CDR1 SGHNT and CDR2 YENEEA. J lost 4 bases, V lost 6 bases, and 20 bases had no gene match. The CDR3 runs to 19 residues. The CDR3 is CASSIKRAGGGSGNEKLFF. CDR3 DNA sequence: TGTGCCAGCAGTATAAAACGGGCAGGGGGTGGATCCGGTAATGAAAAACTGTTTTTT. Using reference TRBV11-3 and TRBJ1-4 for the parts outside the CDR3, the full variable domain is EAGVVQSPRYKIIEKKQPVAFWCNPISGHNTLYWYLQNLGQGPELLIRYENEEAVDDSQLPKDRFSAERLKGVDSTLKIQPAELGDSAVYLCASSIKRAGGGSGNEKLFFGSGTQLSVL.

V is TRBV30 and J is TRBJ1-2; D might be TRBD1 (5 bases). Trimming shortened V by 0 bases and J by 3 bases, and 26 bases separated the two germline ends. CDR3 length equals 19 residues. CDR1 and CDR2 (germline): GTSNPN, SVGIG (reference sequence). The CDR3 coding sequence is TGTGCCTGGAGTGTACTCGAGGTAAGGGGTGAGTGGAGGGACTATGGCTACACCTTC. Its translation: CAWSVLEVRGEWRDYGYTF.

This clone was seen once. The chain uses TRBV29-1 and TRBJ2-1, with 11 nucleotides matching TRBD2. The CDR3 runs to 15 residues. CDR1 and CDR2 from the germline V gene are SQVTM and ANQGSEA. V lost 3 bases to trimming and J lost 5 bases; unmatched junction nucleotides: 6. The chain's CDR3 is CSVDSRLAGHNEQFF. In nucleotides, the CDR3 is TGCAGCGTTGATAGCCGACTAGCGGGGCACAATGAGCAGTTCTTC.

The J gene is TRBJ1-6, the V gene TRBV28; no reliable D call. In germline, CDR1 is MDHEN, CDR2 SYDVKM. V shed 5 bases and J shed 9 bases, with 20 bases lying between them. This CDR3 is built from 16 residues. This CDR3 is CASSPPLRTGPSPLHF. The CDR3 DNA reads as TGTGCCAGCAGTCCCCCGCTCCGGACCGGTCCTTCACCCCTCCACTTT. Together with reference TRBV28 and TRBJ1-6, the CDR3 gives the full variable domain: DVKVTQSSRYLVKRTGEKVFLECVQDMDHENMFWYRQDPGLGLRLIYFSYDVKMKEKGDIPEGYSVSREKKERFSLILESASTNQTSMYLCASSPPLRTGPSPLHFGNGTRLTVT.

CDR3 DNA sequence: TGTGCCAGCAAACGGGGGTTAGGTGAAAAACTGTTTTTT. It specifies CASKRGLGEKLFF. The V gene is TRBV7-9, the J gene TRBJ1-4, with D maybe TRBD1 (5 bases). The CDR3 has 13 residues. Trimming stripped 7 bases from V and 7 bases from J, with 13 bases between. Per the germline V gene, CDR1 is SEHNR and CDR2 is FQNEAQ (reference sequence).

The CDR3 region has the DNA TGTGCCAGTAGACCCCTAACAGATTTCACTCAGCCCCAGCATTTT. It translates to CASRPLTDFTQPQHF. V is TRBV19 and J is TRBJ1-5; D remains ambiguous. Trimming removed 6 bases from V and 6 bases from J, with 18 bases in between. CDR3 size: 15 residues. Germline CDR1 reads LNHDA; CDR2 reads SQIVND (reference sequence). Based on the CDR3 plus reference TRBV19 and TRBJ1-5, the full variable domain is DGGITQSPKYLFRKEGQNVTLSCEQNLNHDAMYWYRQDPGQGLRLIYYSQIVNDFQKGDIAEGYSVSREKKESFPLTVTSAQKNPTAFYLCASRPLTDFTQPQHFGDGTRLSIL.

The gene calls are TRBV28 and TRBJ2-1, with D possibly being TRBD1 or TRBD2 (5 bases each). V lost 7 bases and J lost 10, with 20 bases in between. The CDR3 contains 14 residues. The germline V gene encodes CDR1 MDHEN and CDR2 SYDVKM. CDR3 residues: CASTGARRRKEQFF. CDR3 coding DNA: TGTGCCAGCACCGGGGCCCGGCGGAGGAAGGAGCAGTTCTTC.

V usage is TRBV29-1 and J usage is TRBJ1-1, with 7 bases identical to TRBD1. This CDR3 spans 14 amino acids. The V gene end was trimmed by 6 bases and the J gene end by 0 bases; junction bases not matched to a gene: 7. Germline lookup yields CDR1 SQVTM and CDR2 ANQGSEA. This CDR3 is CSVAGTDLNTEAFF. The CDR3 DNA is TGCAGCGTGGCCGGGACAGATCTGAACACTGAAGCTTTCTTT.